This T cell receptor (beta chain) was captured by sequencing in a study of blood T cell repertoires in COVID-19. Across the whole study: Whether acute or convalescent, the COVID-19 samples came from the United States, Italy and Spain.

This table comes from immunoSEQ multiplex PCR, and its TCRdb copy is limited to in-frame clones, with some not included. The top ten clones hold over 1.5% of a sample with 200,000 to 300,000 clones, around nine tenths of them seen once. CDR3 size: 14 residues. Germline values: CDR1 MGHRA, CDR2 YSYEKL. Trimming cost V 4 bases and J 8 bases; bases outside gene matches: 7. Source material: peripheral blood. This clonotype was sampled from a man between 25 and 39 years old with active or convalescent COVID-19. The rearrangement uses TRBV4-1 and TRBJ2-1, with 8 bases fitting TRBD2. The CDR3 DNA reads as TGCGCCAGCAGCCCTGGACTAGCCGGGCATGAGCAGTTCTTC. Translating it yields CASSPGLAGHEQFF.